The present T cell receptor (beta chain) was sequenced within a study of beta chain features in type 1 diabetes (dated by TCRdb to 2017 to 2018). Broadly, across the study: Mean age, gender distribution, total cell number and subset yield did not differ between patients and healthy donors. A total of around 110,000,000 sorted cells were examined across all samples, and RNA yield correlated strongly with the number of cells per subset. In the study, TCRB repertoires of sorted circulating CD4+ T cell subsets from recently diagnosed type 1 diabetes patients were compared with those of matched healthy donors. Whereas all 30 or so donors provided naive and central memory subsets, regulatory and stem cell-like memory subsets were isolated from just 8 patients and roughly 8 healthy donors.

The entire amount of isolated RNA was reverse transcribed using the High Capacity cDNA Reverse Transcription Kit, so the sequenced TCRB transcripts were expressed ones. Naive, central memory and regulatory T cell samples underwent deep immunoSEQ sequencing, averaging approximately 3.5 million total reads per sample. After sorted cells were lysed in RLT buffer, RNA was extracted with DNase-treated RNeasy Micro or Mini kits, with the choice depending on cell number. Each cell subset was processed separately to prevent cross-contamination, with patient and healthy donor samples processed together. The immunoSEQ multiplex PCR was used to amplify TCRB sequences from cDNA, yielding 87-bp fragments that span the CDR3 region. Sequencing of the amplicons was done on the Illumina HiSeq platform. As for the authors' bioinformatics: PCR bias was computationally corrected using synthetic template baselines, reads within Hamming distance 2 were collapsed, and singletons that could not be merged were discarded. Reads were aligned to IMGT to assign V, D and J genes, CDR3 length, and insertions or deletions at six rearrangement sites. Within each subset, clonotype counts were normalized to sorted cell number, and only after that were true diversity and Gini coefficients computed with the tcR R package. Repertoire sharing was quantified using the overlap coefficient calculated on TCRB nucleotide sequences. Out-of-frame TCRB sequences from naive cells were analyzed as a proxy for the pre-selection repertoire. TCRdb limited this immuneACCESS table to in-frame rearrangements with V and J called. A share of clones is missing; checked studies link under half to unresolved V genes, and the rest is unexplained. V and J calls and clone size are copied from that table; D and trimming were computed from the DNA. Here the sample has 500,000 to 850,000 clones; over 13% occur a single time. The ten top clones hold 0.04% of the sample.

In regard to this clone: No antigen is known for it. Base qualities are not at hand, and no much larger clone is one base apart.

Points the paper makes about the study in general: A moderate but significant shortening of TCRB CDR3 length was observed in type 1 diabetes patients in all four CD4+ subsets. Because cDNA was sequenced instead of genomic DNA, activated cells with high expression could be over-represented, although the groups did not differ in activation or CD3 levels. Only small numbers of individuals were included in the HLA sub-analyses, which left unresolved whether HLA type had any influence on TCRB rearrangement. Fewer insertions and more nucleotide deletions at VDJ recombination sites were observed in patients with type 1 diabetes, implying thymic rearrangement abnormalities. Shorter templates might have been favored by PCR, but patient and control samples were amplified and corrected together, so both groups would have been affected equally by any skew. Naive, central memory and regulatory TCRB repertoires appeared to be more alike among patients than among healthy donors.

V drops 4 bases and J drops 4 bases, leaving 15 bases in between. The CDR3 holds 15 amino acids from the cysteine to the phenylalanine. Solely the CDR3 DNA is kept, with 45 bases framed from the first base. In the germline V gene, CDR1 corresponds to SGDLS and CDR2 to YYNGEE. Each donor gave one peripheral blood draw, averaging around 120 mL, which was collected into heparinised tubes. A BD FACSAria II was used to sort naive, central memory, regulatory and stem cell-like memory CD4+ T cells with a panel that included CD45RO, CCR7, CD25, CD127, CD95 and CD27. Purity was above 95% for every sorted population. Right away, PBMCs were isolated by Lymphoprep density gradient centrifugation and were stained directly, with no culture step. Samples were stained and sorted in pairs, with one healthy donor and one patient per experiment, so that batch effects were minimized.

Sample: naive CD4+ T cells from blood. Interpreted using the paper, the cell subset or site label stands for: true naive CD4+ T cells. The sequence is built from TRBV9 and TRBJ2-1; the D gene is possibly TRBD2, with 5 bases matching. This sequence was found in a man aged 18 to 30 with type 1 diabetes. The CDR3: CASSSTGSGYNEQFF. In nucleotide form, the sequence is TGTGCCAGCAGCTCGACGGGGTCTGGGTACAATGAGCAGTTCTTC.